This TCR beta chain was identified during a study of T cell repertoires in ileal Crohn's disease. Study at large: About half of patients got postoperative therapy: ten or so thiopurines, about 20 anti-TNF. The study, taken as a whole, reports: All patients with clonality above 26.8% had endoscopic recurrence. High-frequency clones were more common in sorted CD8 than CD4 cells.

The CDR3 is 15 amino acids. Germline V gene sequence: CDR1 GTSNPN, CDR2 SVGIG (reference sequence). Trimming shortened V by 3 bases and J by 3 bases, and 12 bases separated the two germline ends. A remark on this clone: What it recognizes is unknown.

Clones were read by immunoSEQ multiplex PCR, and TCRdb kept only the in-frame ones, dropping some. The sample lists 8,000 or so clones, more than 60% seen once, with 6.5% to 9% in the top ten. The sequenced sample consisted of ileal tissue. The TCR sequence derives from an adult with Crohn's disease. The rearrangement links TRBV30 to TRBJ1-6; D might be TRBD1 (6 bases). The CDR3 loop is CAWRFWTDYNSPLHF. The CDR3 region has the DNA TGTGCCTGGAGGTTCTGGACAGACTATAATTCACCCCTCCACTTT.